This TCR beta chain emerged from a study of blood T cell repertoires in COVID-19. Study-wide context: Sources were T cells, B-cell-depleted T cells, or PBMCs; the material itself was cDNA or gDNA.

In the authors' workflow: Researchers report that nucleated cell counts were estimated from reference gene primer amplification. Generated by immunoSEQ multiplex PCR, the TCRdb table keeps only in-frame clones and is missing some. V, J and clone size were drawn from that table, and D and trimming were deduced from the DNA. The profile covers about 200,000 clones, with around 80% appearing a single time and roughly an eighth taken by the ten largest. The CDR3 totals 14 residues. Germline V gene sequence: CDR1 SGHRS, CDR2 YFSETQ. The V gene lost 1 base and the J gene lost 0 bases, with 8 bases spanning the gap. This clone appeared once.

The chain uses TRBV5-1 and TRBJ2-7, with D possibly being TRBD2 (5 bases). The TCR comes from a human donor in a cohort sampled during active COVID-19. The sequencing input was peripheral blood. Here the CDR3 reads CASSLTSHSYEQYF. The CDR3 DNA reads as TGCGCCAGCAGCTTGACTAGTCACTCCTACGAGCAGTACTTC.